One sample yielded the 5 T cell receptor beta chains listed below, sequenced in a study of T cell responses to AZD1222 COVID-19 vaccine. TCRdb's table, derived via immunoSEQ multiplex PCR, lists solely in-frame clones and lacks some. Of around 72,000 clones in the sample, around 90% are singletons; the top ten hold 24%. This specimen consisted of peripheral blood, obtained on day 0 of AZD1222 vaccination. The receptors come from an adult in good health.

CDR3 protein: CAWSVLGINYGYTF. The DNA for the CDR3 is TGTGCCTGGAGTGTACTAGGGATCAACTATGGCTACACCTTC. This chain connects TRBV30 to TRBJ1-2; D unresolved. V lost 0 bases and J lost 2, with 10 bases in between. The V gene's germline CDR1 is GTSNPN and CDR2 SVGIG (reference sequence). CDR3 length equals 14 residues.

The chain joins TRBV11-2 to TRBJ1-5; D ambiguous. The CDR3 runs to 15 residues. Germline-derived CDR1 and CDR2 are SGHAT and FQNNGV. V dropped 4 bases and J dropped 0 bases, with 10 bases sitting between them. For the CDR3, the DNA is TGTGCCAGCAGCTCTTCTCCCCTTAGCAATCAGCCCCAGCATTTT. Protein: CASSSSPLSNQPQHF.

CDR3 in amino acids: CASRKNSYNSPLHF. CDR3 bases: TGTGCCAGCAGAAAGAACTCCTATAATTCACCCCTCCACTTT. The chain uses TRBV2 and TRBJ1-6; D call uncertain. Trimming left V 6 bases short and J 0 bases short, with 6 bases between. Germline CDR1 reads SNHLY; CDR2 reads FYNNEI. This CDR3 has 14 amino acids.

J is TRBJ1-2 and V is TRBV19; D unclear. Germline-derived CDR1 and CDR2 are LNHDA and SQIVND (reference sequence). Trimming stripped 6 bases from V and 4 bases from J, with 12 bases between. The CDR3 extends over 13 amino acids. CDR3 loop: CASRHSYLYGYTF. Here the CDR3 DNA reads TGTGCCAGTAGACACAGTTACCTCTATGGCTACACCTTC.

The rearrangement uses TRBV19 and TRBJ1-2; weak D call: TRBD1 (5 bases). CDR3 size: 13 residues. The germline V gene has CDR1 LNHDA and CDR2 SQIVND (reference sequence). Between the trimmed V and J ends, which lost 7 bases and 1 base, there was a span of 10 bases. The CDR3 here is CASTRRVNYGYTF. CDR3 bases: TGTGCCAGTACCCGCAGGGTTAACTATGGCTACACCTTC. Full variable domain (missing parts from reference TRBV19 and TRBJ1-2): DGGITQSPKYLFRKEGQNVTLSCEQNLNHDAMYWYRQDPGQGLRLIYYSQIVNDFQKGDIAEGYSVSREKKESFPLTVTSAQKNPTAFYLCASTRRVNYGYTFGSGTRLTVV.